Below are 14 T cell receptor beta chains sequenced from a single sample in a study of blood T cell repertoires in COVID-19. The protocol was immunoSEQ multiplex PCR, while the TCRdb copy is restricted to in-frame clones and leaves out a portion. The sample contains approximately 280,000 clones, approximately 88% of which appear only once. Sequenced input: peripheral blood. The receptors come from a man in his fifties or sixties with acute or convalescent COVID-19.

The J gene is TRBJ2-6, the V gene TRBV27; TRBD1 matches at 8 bases. The germline V gene encodes CDR1 MNHEY and CDR2 SMNVEV (reference sequence). J lost 6 bases, V lost 3 bases, and 13 bases had no gene match. The CDR3 sequence is 18 residues long. The CDR3 DNA sequence: TGTGCCAGCAGTTTCCTGGGGACAGGCGTGGATCTGGCCAACGTCCTGACTTTC. It encodes CASSFLGTGVDLANVLTF.

The chain recombines TRBV12-5 with TRBJ2-3, with 7 bases lining up with TRBD1. The CDR3 extends over 15 amino acids. Trimming at V came to 6 bases and at J to 3 bases, leaving 9 bases not matched to a gene. The germline V gene encodes CDR1 LGHNT and CDR2 FRNRAP. Here the CDR3 reads CASGPTGQGTDTQYF. The CDR3 DNA reads TGTGCTAGTGGACCGACAGGGCAGGGGACAGATACGCAGTATTTT.

This clone was seen once. This clone may be a read error of a much larger clone one base away. The identical CDR3 is also encoded by other nucleotide sequences in the sample. The chain employs TRBV5-6 and TRBJ2-5, with no clear D. V was cut by 1 base and J by 4 bases, with 2 bases left in between. The CDR3 totals 11 residues. Germline values: CDR1 SGHDT, CDR2 YYEEEE. CDR3 sequence reads: CASSLRETQYF. The CDR3 region has the DNA TGTGCCAGCAGCTTGCGAGAGACCCAGTACTTC. Together with reference TRBV5-6 and TRBJ2-5, the CDR3 gives the full variable domain: DAGVTQSPTHLIKTRGQQVTLRCSPKSGHDTVSWYQQALGQGPQFIFQYYEEEERQRGNFPDRFSGHQFPNYSSELNVNALLLGDSALYLCASSLRETQYFGPGTRLLVL.

The chain couples TRBV12-3 or TRBV12-4 to TRBJ1-4; 7 bases fit TRBD1. This CDR3 is 13 amino acids long. V gave up 5 bases and J gave up 4 bases; unmatched junction bases: 1. The CDR3 region is CASSRDSNEKLFF. The CDR3 nucleotides read TGTGCCAGCAGTAGGGACAGTAATGAAAAACTGTTTTTT.

The chain is built from TRBV19 and TRBJ1-2; no firm D call. Germline CDR1 and CDR2: LNHDA and SQIVND (reference sequence). Trimming cost V 0 bases and J 10 bases, with 21 bases left between them. The CDR3 covers 16 residues. Written as DNA, the CDR3 is TGTGCCAGTAGTATAGATCTGGAGCGGCCTTTAGGCGACTACACCTTC. As protein: CASSIDLERPLGDYTF. Using reference TRBV19 and TRBJ1-2 for the parts outside the CDR3, the full variable domain is DGGITQSPKYLFRKEGQNVTLSCEQNLNHDAMYWYRQDPGQGLRLIYYSQIVNDFQKGDIAEGYSVSREKKESFPLTVTSAQKNPTAFYLCASSIDLERPLGDYTFGSGTRLTVV.

The chain combines TRBV24-1 with TRBJ2-1; TRBD2 aligns across 9 bases. Germline V gene data show CDR1 as KGHDR and CDR2 as SFDVKD. The junction had 3 bases not matched to a gene; V was cut back by 3 bases and J by 10 bases. The CDR3 extends over 13 amino acids. This CDR3 reads CATSDRTSEEQFF. The CDR3 region has the DNA TGTGCCACCAGTGATCGGACTAGCGAGGAGCAGTTCTTC.

V gene TRBV2 combines with J gene TRBJ1-1; D gene uncertain. This CDR3 region has 13 residues. Per the germline V gene, CDR1 is SNHLY and CDR2 is FYNNEI. Trimming took 6 bases from V and 8 from J, leaving 16 bases between them. The CDR3 DNA reads TGTGCCAGCAGGCTAGACGGGGTTCGGGAAGCTTTCTTT. It is translated as CASRLDGVREAFF.

This chain links TRBV3-1 (or the pseudogene TRBV3-2) with TRBJ2-5; D perhaps matches TRBD2 (5 bases). There are 14 residues in the CDR3. CDR1 LGHDT and CDR2 YNNKEL come from the germline V gene (reference sequence). The V end was cut by 2 bases, the J end by 3 bases, with 10 bases between. The CDR3 is CASSQRTQKETQYF. CDR3 nucleotides: TGTGCCAGCAGCCAAAGGACTCAAAAAGAGACCCAGTACTTC.

CDR3 in amino acids: CASSLDFSSYNEQFF. Written as DNA, the CDR3 is TGTGCCAGCAGCTTAGACTTTAGCTCCTACAATGAGCAGTTCTTC. V is TRBV7-9 and J is TRBJ2-1; D not resolved. Germline CDR1 and CDR2: SEHNR and FQNEAQ (reference sequence). The CDR3 extends over 15 amino acids. Between the trimmed V and J ends, which lost 1 base and 0 bases, there was a span of 7 bases.

This clone was counted only a few times. The chain joins TRBV27 to TRBJ2-7; no clear D gene. CDR3 size: 13 residues. Germline CDR1 and CDR2: MNHEY and SMNVEV (reference sequence). V was cut by 3 bases and J by 2 bases, with 8 bases left in between. The CDR3 DNA follows: TGTGCCAGCAGTTTGTCAGTTACCTACGAGCAGTACTTC. Translated: CASSLSVTYEQYF.

CDR3: CASSQDRGEAFF. For the CDR3, the DNA is TGTGCCAGCTCACAAGACAGGGGTGAAGCTTTCTTT. The rearrangement uses TRBV18 and TRBJ1-1; TRBD1 matches 8 bases. CDR1 and CDR2 from the germline V gene are KGHSH and LQKENI. The trim removed 4 bases at V and 7 bases at J, leaving 2 bases unmatched. The CDR3 is 12 residues long.

This clone has ten or more counts. The chain is built from TRBV19 and TRBJ1-5, with 8 bases matching TRBD1. Germline V gives CDR1 LNHDA, CDR2 SQIVND (reference sequence). V shed 5 bases and J 1 base; nucleotides not matched to a gene: 10. CDR3 length: 17 residues. CDR3 coding DNA: TGTGCCAGTAGTCAACCCGACAGGGGTTTAAGCAATCAGCCCCAGCATTTT. Amino acids: CASSQPDRGLSNQPQHF.

This clone was counted only a few times. This chain links TRBV2 with TRBJ1-2; the match to TRBD1 covers 7 bases. This CDR3 comprises 14 residues. The trim removed 8 bases at V and 6 bases at J, leaving 12 bases unmatched. From germline, CDR1 is SNHLY and CDR2 FYNNEI. For the CDR3, the DNA is TGTGCCAGCCGGGGTTGGGGACAGACTCATGGCTACACCTTC. Translated: CASRGWGQTHGYTF.

V and J are TRBV19 and TRBJ2-7; TRBD1 agrees at 9 bases. CDR3 size: 16 residues. Germline V gene lookup returns CDR1 LNHDA and CDR2 SQIVND (reference sequence). J was trimmed by 0 bases and V by 6 bases; bases with no gene match: 9. Here the CDR3 DNA reads TGTGCCAGTAGAACCACTGGACAGGGGAGCTCCTACGAGCAGTACTTC. It codes for CASRTTGQGSSYEQYF.